Each of the 18 T cell receptor beta chains below was sequenced from the same sample in a study of cytomegalovirus exposure and HLA in healthy donors. It was with 60 Vbeta and 13 Jbeta primers that the PCR ran. Measured with immunoSEQ multiplex PCR; TCRdb has only the in-frame clones, and not every one. The sample lists more than 150,000 clones; 75% to 90% were seen once. Sequencing was carried out using PBMCs. Source of these receptors: a woman aged 18 to 35 in good health and CMV-seronegative.

The V gene is TRBV6-1, the J gene TRBJ2-2; D gene ambiguous. The CDR3 loop spans 14 amino acids. The germline V gene has CDR1 MNHNS and CDR2 SASEGT. The V gene lost 4 bases and the J gene lost 1 base, with 7 bases spanning the gap. The CDR3 protein is CASSAKRNTGELFF. The CDR3 DNA sequence: TGTGCCAGCAGTGCGAAGCGGAACACCGGGGAGCTGTTTTTT.

The rearrangement links TRBV6-5 to TRBJ1-5, with TRBD1 matching over 8 bases. This CDR3 contains 15 residues. CDR1 and CDR2 from the germline V gene are MNHEY and SVGAGI. V lost 6 bases and J lost 2; bases outside the gene matches: 6. CDR3 sequence: CASRRRTGRNQPQHF. The CDR3 region has the DNA TGTGCCAGCAGAAGACGGACAGGGCGCAATCAGCCCCAGCATTTT.

The rearrangement links TRBV19 to TRBJ2-5; 9 bases match TRBD1. V lost 8 bases, J lost 5 bases, and 9 bases stayed unmatched. The CDR3 has 14 residues. Per the germline V gene, CDR1 is LNHDA and CDR2 is SQIVND (reference sequence). Here the CDR3 DNA reads TGTGCCAGTGGAGGGACAGGGTTGGGTGAGACCCAGTACTTC. Its protein is CASGGTGLGETQYF.

The rearrangement links TRBV7-2 to TRBJ1-1, with D tentatively TRBD1 (6 bases). The V end was cut by 2 bases, the J end by 7 bases, with 14 bases between. The germline CDR1 and CDR2 sequences are SGHTA and FQGNSA. This CDR3 has 14 amino acids. CDR3 nucleotides: TGTGCCAGCAGCTTATGGTCCTTGGACAGTGAAGCTTTCTTT. It specifies CASSLWSLDSEAFF.

CDR3 nucleotides: TGCGCCAGCGTAGTCCGGCTAGCCGACAATGAGCAGTTCTTC. It specifies CASVVRLADNEQFF. This chain joins TRBV10-2 and TRBJ2-1; D is perhaps TRBD2 (5 bases). The CDR3 consists of 14 residues. Germline lookup yields CDR1 WSHSY and CDR2 SAAADI. V dropped 8 bases and J dropped 5 bases, with 16 bases sitting between them.

V and J are TRBV15 and TRBJ2-5; D unresolved. CDR3 size: 14 residues. The germline V and J ends were trimmed by 8 bases and 2 bases, with 15 bases remaining between them. Per the germline V gene, CDR1 is LNHNV and CDR2 is YYDKDF (reference sequence). The CDR3 DNA reads TGTGCCACCTCCCGCGGCCATAATCAAGAGACCCAGTACTTC. This encodes CATSRGHNQETQYF.

This clone occurred a few times. The chain is built from TRBV4-2 and TRBJ1-3; a possible D gene is TRBD1 (5 bases). The CDR3 extends over 14 amino acids. Germline CDR1 LGHNA, CDR2 YNFKEQ. Trimming cost V 3 bases and J 4 bases, with 10 bases left between them. Written as DNA, the CDR3 is TGTGCCAGCAGCCAGATGGGGGGGGGAAACACCATATATTTT. Its translation: CASSQMGGGNTIYF.

The rearrangement joins TRBV7-9 to TRBJ2-1, with 9 bases identical to TRBD2. Germline CDR1 reads SEHNR; CDR2 reads FQNEAQ (reference sequence). V lost 3 bases to trimming and J lost 1 base; unmatched junction nucleotides: 4. CDR3 length equals 16 residues. In DNA form, the CDR3 reads TGTGCCAGCAGCTTTAGCGGGAGTGCTTCCTACAATGAGCAGTTCTTC. It codes for CASSFSGSASYNEQFF.

The CDR3 coding sequence is TGTGCCAGCAGTTTAACAGGGGCAGAGACCCAGTACTTC. This encodes CASSLTGAETQYF. V and J are TRBV2 and TRBJ2-5; 7 bases align to TRBD1. V lost 5 bases and J lost 4; bases outside the gene matches: 4. This CDR3 region has 13 residues. Germline lookup yields CDR1 SNHLY and CDR2 FYNNEI.

The chain links TRBV18 to TRBJ2-7, with 10 bases identical to TRBD1. CDR1 is KGHSH, CDR2 LQKENI, per germline. The CDR3 is 15 amino acids. V lost 1 base and J lost 0; bases outside the gene matches: 0. This CDR3 is CASSPRQGASYEQYF. CDR3 DNA sequence: TGTGCCAGCTCACCACGACAGGGGGCCTCCTACGAGCAGTACTTC.

Sample share makes this clone medium-sized. This rearrangement joins TRBV2 to TRBJ1-1; maybe TRBD1 (5 bases). V was trimmed by 5 bases and J by 2 bases, leaving 18 bases between them. The CDR3 length is 16 residues. Germline CDR1 SNHLY, CDR2 FYNNEI. For the CDR3, the DNA is TGTGCCAGCAGTTTTACCAGGGCAGGAACTAACACTGAAGCTTTCTTT. It specifies CASSFTRAGTNTEAFF. Using reference TRBV2 and TRBJ1-1 for the parts outside the CDR3, the full variable domain is EPEVTQTPSHQVTQMGQEVILRCVPISNHLYFYWYRQILGQKVEFLVSFYNNEISEKSEIFDDQFSVERPDGSNFTLKIRSTKLEDSAMYFCASSFTRAGTNTEAFFGQGTRLTVV.

The rearrangement joins TRBV9 to TRBJ2-1; TRBD2 might be the D (6 bases). V gave up 3 bases and J gave up 1 base, with 8 bases separating them. The CDR3 consists of 14 residues. Per germline, CDR1 SGDLS and CDR2 YYNGEE. The CDR3 region is CASSAGLSYNEQFF. CDR3 in DNA: TGTGCCAGCAGCGCGGGACTTTCCTACAATGAGCAGTTCTTC.

The J gene is TRBJ1-3, the V gene TRBV19, with 7 nucleotides matching TRBD1. The CDR3 covers 14 residues. Germline values: CDR1 LNHDA, CDR2 SQIVND (reference sequence). The ends lost 6 bases at V and 3 bases at J; junction bases unmatched: 5. The DNA for the CDR3 is TGTGCCAGTAGGGACAGGCAGGATGGAAACACCATATATTTT. It translates to CASRDRQDGNTIYF.

J is TRBJ1-6 and V is TRBV25-1; D is possibly TRBD1 (5 bases). V was pared by 10 bases and J by 2 bases, with 12 bases between. Per germline, CDR1 MGHDK and CDR2 SYGVNS. The length of the CDR3 is 14 residues. The CDR3: CATRGDPYNSPLHF. In DNA, the CDR3 is TGTGCCACCCGGGGGGACCCCTATAATTCACCCCTCCACTTT.

This chain joins TRBV6-5 and TRBJ2-7; TRBD2 aligns across 11 bases. Germline CDR1 and CDR2: MNHEY and SVGAGI. This CDR3 is 15 amino acids long. V trimming: 5 bases; J trimming: 6 bases; junction bases outside the gene matches: 9. The CDR3, as DNA: TGTGCCAGCAGTACCTTAGCGGGAGGGCAGGGCGAGCAGTACTTC. It is translated as CASSTLAGGQGEQYF.

The rearrangement joins TRBV7-9 to TRBJ2-7; D remains ambiguous. V was trimmed by 5 bases and J by 4 bases, leaving 12 bases between them. The CDR3 has 13 residues. Germline CDR1 is SEHNR and CDR2 is FQNEAQ (reference sequence). The CDR3 DNA reads TGTGCCAGCAGCCGAGGAACTATTTACGAGCAGTACTTC. Residues: CASSRGTIYEQYF.

The rearrangement links TRBV30 to TRBJ1-6; D may be TRBD1 (5 bases). This CDR3 is built from 18 residues. Germline CDR1 and CDR2: GTSNPN and SVGIG (reference sequence). Trimming shortened V by 4 bases and J by 0 bases, and 19 bases separated the two germline ends. CDR3 residues: CAWIRNQGPSSYNSPLHF. CDR3 bases: TGTGCCTGGATCCGTAACCAGGGCCCAAGCTCCTATAATTCACCCCTCCACTTT.

The table lists this clone with a count of one. The rearrangement uses TRBV9 and TRBJ2-1; D gene unclear. The germline V gene has CDR1 SGDLS and CDR2 YYNGEE. Trimming stripped 0 bases from V and 0 bases from J, with 10 bases between. This CDR3 comprises 16 residues. CDR3 amino acids: CASSVENYPSYNEQFF. In DNA form, the CDR3 reads TGTGCCAGCAGCGTAGAGAACTACCCCTCCTACAATGAGCAGTTCTTC.